This TCR beta chain was captured by sequencing in a study of Ad26.COV2.S vaccination and SARS-CoV-2 variants. On the study more broadly: Within the COV1001 Ad26.COV2.S trial arm, the donor was enrolled.

The treatment is: some 19 received Ad26.COV2.S at low or high dose, single or two shots; five or six received placebo; per-sample allocation not given. It was on day 63 after the first vaccine or placebo injection that samples were taken. Within Boston, the person who donated was an adult of 18-55 years. Some clones are missing from TCRdb's copy, which holds only in-frame ones; the method was immunoSEQ multiplex PCR. Here the sample spans about 370,000 clones, around nine tenths being singletons. General study findings and limits: People given the vaccine had a wider spike-specific TCR breadth than placebo recipients did.

The V and J ends lost 6 bases and 2 bases, in that order; junction bases with no gene match: 6. Germline assignment: CDR1 MNHEY and CDR2 SVGAGI. This CDR3 is built from 15 residues. About this clone: Its specificity is unknown.

V is TRBV6-5 and J is TRBJ2-5; TRBD2 matches at 10 bases. The input for sequencing was peripheral blood, taken in a trial of Ad26.COV2.S vaccine versus placebo. The clonotype was recovered from a person aged 18-60 years who received the Ad26.COV2.S COVID-19 vaccine or a placebo. This CDR3 is CASRPHSGGQETQYF. Here the CDR3 DNA reads TGTGCCAGCAGACCTCATAGCGGGGGGCAAGAGACCCAGTACTTC.